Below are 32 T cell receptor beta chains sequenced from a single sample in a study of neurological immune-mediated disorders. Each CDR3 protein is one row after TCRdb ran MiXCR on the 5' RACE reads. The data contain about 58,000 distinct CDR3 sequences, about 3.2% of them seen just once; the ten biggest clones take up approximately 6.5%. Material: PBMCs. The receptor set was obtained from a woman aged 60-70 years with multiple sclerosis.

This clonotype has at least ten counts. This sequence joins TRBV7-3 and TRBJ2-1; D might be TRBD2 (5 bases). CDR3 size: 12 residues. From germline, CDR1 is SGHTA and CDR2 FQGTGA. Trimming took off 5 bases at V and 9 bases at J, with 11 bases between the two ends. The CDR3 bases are TGTGCCAGCAGCCCACTAGGCACTGAGCAGTTCTTC. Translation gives CASSPLGTEQFF.

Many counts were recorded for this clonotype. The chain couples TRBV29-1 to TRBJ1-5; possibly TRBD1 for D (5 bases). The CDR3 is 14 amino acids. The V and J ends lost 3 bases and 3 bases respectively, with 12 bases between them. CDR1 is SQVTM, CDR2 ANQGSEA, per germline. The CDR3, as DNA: TGCAGCGTTGAGGGGGACGGTTCCAATCAGCCCCAGCATTTT. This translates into CSVEGDGSNQPQHF. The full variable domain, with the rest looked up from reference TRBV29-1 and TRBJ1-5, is SAVISQKPSRDICQRGTSLTIQCQVDSQVTMMFWYRQQPGQSLTLIATANQGSEATYESGFVIDKFPISRPNLTFSTLTVSNMSPEDSSIYLCSVEGDGSNQPQHFGDGTRLSIL.

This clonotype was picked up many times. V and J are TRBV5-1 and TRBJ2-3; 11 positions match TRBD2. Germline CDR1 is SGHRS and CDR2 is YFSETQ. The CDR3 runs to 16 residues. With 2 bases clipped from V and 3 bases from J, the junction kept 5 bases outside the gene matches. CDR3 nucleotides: TGCGCCAGCAGCTTCCGGACTAGCGGGTGGACAGATACGCAGTATTTT. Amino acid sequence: CASSFRTSGWTDTQYF.

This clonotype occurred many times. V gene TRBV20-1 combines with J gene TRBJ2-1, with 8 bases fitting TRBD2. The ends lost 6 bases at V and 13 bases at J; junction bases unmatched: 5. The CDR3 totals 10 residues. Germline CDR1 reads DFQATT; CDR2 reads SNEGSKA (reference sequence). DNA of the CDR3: TGCAGTGCCAAAACTAGCGGACAGTTCTTC. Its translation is CSAKTSGQFF.

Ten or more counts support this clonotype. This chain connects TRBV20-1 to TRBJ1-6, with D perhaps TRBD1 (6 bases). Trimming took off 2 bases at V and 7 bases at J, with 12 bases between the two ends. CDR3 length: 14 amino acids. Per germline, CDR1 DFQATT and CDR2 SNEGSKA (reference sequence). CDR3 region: CSARKDSDNSPLHF. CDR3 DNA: TGCAGTGCTAGAAAGGACAGCGACAATTCACCCCTCCACTTT.

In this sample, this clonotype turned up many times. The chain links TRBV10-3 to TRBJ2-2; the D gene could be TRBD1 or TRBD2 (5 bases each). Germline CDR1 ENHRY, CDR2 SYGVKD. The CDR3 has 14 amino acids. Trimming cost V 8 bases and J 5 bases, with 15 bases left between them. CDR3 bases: TGTGCCATCCGGTCCAGGGACGGTACCGGGGAGCTGTTTTTT. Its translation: CAIRSRDGTGELFF.

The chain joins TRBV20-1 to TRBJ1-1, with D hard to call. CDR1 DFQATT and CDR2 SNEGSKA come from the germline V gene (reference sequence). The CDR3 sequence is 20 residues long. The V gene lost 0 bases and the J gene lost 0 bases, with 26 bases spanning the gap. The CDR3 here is CSARDLCAGSLHGMNTEAFF. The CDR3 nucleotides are TGCAGTGCTAGAGATCTTTGCGCCGGCAGCCTACATGGAATGAACACTGAAGCTTTCTTT.

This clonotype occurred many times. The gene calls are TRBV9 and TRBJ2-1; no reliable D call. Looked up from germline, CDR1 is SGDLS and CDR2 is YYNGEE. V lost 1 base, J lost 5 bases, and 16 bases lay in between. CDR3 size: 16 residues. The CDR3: CASSVTLGLIDNEQFF. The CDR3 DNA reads TGTGCCAGCAGCGTAACCCTAGGGTTGATCGACAATGAGCAGTTCTTC.

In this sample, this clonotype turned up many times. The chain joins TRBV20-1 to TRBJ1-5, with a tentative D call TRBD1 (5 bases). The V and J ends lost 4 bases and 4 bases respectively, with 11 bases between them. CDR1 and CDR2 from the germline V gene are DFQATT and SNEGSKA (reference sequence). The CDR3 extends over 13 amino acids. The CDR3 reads CSAKVGGNQPQHF. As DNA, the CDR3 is TGCAGTGCTAAGGTCGGGGGGAATCAGCCCCAGCATTTT.

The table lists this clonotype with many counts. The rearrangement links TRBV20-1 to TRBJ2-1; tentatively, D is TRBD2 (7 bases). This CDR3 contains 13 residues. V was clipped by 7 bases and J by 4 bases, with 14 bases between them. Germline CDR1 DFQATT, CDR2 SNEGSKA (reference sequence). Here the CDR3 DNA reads TGCAGTGAGCTGAAGGGGGGGTACAATGAGCAGTTCTTC. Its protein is CSELKGGYNEQFF.

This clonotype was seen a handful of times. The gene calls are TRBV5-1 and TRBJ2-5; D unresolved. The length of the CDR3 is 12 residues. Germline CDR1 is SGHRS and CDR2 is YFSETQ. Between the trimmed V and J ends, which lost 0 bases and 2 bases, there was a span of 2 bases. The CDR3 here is CASSLEQETQYF. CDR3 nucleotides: TGCGCCAGCAGCTTGGAACAAGAGACCCAGTACTTC.

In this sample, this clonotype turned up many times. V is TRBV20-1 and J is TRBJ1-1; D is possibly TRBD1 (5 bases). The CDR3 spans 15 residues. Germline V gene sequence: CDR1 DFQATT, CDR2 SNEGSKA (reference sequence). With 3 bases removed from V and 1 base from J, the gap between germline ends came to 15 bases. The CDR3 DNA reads TGCAGTGCTAGTTTTCCGCTCAGGGCGAACACTGAAGCTTTCTTT. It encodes CSASFPLRANTEAFF.

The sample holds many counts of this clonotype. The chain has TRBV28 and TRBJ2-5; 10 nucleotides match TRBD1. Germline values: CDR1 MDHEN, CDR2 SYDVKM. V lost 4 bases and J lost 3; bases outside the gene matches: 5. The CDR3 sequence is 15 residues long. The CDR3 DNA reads TGTGCCAGCAGTTCCTCCGGGACAGGGGAAGAGACCCAGTACTTC. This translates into CASSSSGTGEETQYF.

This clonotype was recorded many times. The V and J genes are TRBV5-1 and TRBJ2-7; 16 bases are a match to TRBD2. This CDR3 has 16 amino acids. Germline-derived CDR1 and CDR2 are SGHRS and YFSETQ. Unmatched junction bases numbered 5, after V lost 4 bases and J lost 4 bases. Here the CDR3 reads CASSPGLAGGPYEQYF. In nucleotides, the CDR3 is TGCGCCAGCAGCCCGGGACTAGCGGGAGGGCCTTACGAGCAGTACTTC. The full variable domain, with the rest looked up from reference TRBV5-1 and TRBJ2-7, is KAGVTQTPRYLIKTRGQQVTLSCSPISGHRSVSWYQQTPGQGLQFLFEYFSETQRNKGNFPGRFSGRQFSNSRSEMNVSTLELGDSALYLCASSPGLAGGPYEQYFGPGTRLTVT.

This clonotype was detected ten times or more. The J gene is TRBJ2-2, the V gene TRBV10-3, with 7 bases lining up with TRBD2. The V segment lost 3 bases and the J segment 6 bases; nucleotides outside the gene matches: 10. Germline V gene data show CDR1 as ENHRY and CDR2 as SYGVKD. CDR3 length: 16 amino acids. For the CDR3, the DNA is TGTGCCATCAGTGACGCAACTAGCGCCCAGGCCGGGGAGCTGTTTTTT. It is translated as CAISDATSAQAGELFF.

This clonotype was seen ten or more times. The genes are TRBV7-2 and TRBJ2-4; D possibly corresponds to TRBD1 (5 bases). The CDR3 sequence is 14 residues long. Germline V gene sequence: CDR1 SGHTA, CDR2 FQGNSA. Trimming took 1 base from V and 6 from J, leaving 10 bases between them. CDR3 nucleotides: TGTGCCAGCAGCTTAGGGGCAGACAGAAACATTCAGTACTTC. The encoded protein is CASSLGADRNIQYF. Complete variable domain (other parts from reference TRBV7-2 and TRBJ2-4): GAGVSQSPSNKVTEKGKDVELRCDPISGHTALYWYRQSLGQGLEFLIYFQGNSAPDKSGLPSDRFSAERTGGSVSTLTIQRTQQEDSAVYLCASSLGADRNIQYFGAGTRLSVL.

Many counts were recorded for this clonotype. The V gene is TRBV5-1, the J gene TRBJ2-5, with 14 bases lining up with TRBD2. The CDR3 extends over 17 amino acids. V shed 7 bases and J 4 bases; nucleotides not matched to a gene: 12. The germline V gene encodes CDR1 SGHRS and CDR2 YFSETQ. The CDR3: CASGLGLAGGVGETQYF. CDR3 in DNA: TGCGCCAGCGGATTAGGACTAGCGGGAGGAGTAGGAGAGACCCAGTACTTC.

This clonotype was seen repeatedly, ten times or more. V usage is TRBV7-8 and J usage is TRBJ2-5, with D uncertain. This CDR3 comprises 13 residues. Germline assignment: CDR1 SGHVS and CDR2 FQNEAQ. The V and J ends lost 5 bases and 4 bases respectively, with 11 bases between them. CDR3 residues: CASSPKFGETQYF. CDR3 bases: TGTGCCAGCAGCCCCAAGTTTGGAGAGACCCAGTACTTC.

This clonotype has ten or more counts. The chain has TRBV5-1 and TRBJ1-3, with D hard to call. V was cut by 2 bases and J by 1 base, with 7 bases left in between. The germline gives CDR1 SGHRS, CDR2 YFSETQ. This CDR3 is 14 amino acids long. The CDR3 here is CASSFEGSGNTIYF. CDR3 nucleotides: TGCGCCAGCAGCTTTGAAGGGTCTGGAAACACCATATATTTT.

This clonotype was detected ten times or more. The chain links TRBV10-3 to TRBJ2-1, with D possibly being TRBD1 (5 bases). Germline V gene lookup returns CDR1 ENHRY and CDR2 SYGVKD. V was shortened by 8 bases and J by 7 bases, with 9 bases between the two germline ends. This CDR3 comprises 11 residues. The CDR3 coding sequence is TGTGCCATCTCCTCAGGGAATGAGCAGTTCTTC. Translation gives CAISSGNEQFF.

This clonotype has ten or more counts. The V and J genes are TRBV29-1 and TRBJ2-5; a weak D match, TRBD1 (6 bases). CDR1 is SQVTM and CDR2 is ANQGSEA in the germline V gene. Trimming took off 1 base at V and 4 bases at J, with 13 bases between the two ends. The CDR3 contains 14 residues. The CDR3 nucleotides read TGCAGCGTTGAAGTGGCAGGGGAAGGAGAGACCCAGTACTTC. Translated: CSVEVAGEGETQYF.

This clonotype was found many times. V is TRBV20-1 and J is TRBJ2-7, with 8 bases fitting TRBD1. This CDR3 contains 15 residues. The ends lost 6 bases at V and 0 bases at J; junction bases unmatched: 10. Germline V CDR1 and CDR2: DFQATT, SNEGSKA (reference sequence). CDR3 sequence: CSAQGLQGGSYEQYF. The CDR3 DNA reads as TGCAGTGCCCAAGGTCTACAGGGGGGCTCCTACGAGCAGTACTTC.

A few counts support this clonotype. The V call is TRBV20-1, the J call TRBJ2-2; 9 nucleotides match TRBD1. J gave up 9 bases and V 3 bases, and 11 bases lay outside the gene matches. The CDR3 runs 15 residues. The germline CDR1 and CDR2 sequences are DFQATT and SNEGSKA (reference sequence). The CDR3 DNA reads TGCAGTGCTAGTGGGGACAGGGTACCGGGGAGGGAGCTGTTTTTT. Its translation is CSASGDRVPGRELFF.

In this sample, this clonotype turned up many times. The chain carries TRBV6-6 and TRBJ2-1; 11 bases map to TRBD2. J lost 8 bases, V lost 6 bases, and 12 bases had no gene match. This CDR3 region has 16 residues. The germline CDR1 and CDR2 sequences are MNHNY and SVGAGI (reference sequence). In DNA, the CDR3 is TGTGCCAGCAGGGAACCAACTAGCGGGGGATTCGATGAGCAGTTCTTC. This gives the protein CASREPTSGGFDEQFF.

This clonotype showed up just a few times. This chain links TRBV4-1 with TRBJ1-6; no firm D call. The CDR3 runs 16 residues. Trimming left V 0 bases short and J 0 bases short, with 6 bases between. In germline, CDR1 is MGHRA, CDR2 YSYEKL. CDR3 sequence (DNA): TGCGCCAGCAGCCAAGATCCTCGCTCCTATAATTCACCCCTCCACTTT. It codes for CASSQDPRSYNSPLHF.

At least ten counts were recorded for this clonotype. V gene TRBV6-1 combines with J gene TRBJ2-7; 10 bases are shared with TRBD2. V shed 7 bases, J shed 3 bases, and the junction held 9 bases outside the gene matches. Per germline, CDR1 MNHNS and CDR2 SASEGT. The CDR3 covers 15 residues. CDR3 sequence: CASNFGLAEYYEQYF. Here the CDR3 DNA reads TGTGCCAGCAACTTCGGACTAGCGGAATACTACGAGCAGTACTTC.

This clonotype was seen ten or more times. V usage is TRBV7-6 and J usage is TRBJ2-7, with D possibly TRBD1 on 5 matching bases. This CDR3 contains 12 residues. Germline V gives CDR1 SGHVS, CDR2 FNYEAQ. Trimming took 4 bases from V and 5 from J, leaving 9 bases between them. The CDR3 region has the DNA TGTGCCAGCAGCTCCAAAGGGGACGAGCAGTACTTC. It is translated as CASSSKGDEQYF.

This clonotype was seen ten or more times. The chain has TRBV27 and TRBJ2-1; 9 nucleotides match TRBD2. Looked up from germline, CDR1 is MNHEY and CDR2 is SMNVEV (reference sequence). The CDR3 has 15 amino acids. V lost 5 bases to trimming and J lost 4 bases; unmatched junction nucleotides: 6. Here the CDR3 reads CASSDLAGWYNEQFF. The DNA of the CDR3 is TGTGCCAGCAGTGATCTAGCGGGGTGGTACAATGAGCAGTTCTTC.

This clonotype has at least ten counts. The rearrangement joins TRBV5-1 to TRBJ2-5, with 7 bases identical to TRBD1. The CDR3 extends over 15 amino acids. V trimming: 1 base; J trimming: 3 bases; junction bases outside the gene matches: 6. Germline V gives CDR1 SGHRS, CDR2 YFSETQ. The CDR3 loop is CASSLRTGTEETQYF. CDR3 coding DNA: TGCGCCAGCAGCTTGCGTACCGGGACAGAAGAGACCCAGTACTTC. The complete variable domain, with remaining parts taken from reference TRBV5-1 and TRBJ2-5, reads KAGVTQTPRYLIKTRGQQVTLSCSPISGHRSVSWYQQTPGQGLQFLFEYFSETQRNKGNFPGRFSGRQFSNSRSEMNVSTLELGDSALYLCASSLRTGTEETQYFGPGTRLLVL.

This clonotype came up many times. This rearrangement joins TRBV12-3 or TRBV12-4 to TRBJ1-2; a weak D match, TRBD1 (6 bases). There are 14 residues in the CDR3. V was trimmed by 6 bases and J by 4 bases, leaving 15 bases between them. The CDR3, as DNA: TGTGCCAGCAGCGAAAGGGCAGGGGTCTATGGCTACACCTTC. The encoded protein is CASSERAGVYGYTF.

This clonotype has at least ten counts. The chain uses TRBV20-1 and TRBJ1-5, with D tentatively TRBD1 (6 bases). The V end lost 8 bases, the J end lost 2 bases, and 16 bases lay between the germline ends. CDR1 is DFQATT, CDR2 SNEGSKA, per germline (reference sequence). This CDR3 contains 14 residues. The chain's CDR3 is CSLGGAGRNQPQHF. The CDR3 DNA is TGCAGTCTCGGGGGCGCGGGGCGCAATCAGCCCCAGCATTTT.

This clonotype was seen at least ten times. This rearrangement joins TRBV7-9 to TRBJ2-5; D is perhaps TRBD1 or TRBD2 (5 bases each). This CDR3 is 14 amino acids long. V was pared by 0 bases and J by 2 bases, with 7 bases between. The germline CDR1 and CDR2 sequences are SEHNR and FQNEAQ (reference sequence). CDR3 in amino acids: CASSLAGPQETQYF. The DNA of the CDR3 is TGTGCCAGCAGCTTAGCGGGACCTCAAGAGACCCAGTACTTC.